The 32 T cell receptor beta chains below all came from one sample that was sequenced in a study of T cell responses to AZD1222 COVID-19 vaccine. Some clones are missing from TCRdb's copy, which holds only in-frame ones; the method was immunoSEQ multiplex PCR. The sample consists of tens of thousands of clones, roughly 90% of them appearing once. The sequences come from peripheral blood, collected 28 days after the second AZD1222 dose. The receptors originated from an adult who received the AZD1222 COVID-19 vaccine.

About this clone itself: The sample contains more than one DNA sequence encoding this CDR3. The rearrangement uses TRBV4-3 and TRBJ1-3, with a possible D match to TRBD1 (5 bases). CDR1 and CDR2 (germline): LGHNA, YSLEER. CDR3 length: 20 residues. V lost 2 bases to trimming and J lost 0 bases, with 23 bases between them. The CDR3 region has the DNA TGCGCCAGCAGCCAAAGATGGGCGGGGGTTTTCCGCGACTCTGGAAACACCATATATTTT. Protein sequence: CASSQRWAGVFRDSGNTIYF.

V usage is TRBV14 and J usage is TRBJ1-1; D unclear. The CDR3 runs 14 residues. The germline gives CDR1 SGHDN, CDR2 FVKESK. The V end lost 3 bases, the J end lost 3 bases, and 11 bases lay between the germline ends. CDR3 DNA sequence: TGTGCCAGCAGCCATACCCAAGCGGACACTGAAGCTTTCTTT. Translation gives CASSHTQADTEAFF. The full variable domain, its missing parts supplied by reference TRBV14 and TRBJ1-1, is EAGVTQFPSHSVIEKGQTVTLRCDPISGHDNLYWYRRVMGKEIKFLLHFVKESKQDESGMPNNRFLAERTGGTYSTLKVQPAELEDSGVYFCASSHTQADTEAFFGQGTRLTVV.

V is TRBV5-5 and J is TRBJ1-4; D is undetermined. The V and J ends lost 6 bases and 0 bases respectively, with 12 bases between them. This CDR3 has 15 residues. Per germline, CDR1 SGHKS and CDR2 YYEKEE (reference sequence). The chain's CDR3 is CASTRGGATNEKLFF. CDR3 DNA: TGTGCCAGCACCCGGGGTGGGGCAACTAATGAAAAACTGTTTTTT.

V usage is TRBV19 and J usage is TRBJ1-2, with TRBD1 identical over 7 bases. V lost 5 bases and J lost 4; bases outside the gene matches: 7. Germline V CDR1 and CDR2: LNHDA, SQIVND (reference sequence). This CDR3 is built from 14 residues. CDR3 bases: TGTGCCAGTAGTTCAGGGACAGCGTTCTATGGCTACACCTTC. Its translation is CASSSGTAFYGYTF.

This clone was seen more than once but under ten times. The chain recombines TRBV11-3 with TRBJ1-2; D unresolved. The CDR3 length is 14 residues. V lost 0 bases and J 7 bases, leaving 12 bases between the germline ends. The germline gives CDR1 SGHNT, CDR2 YENEEA. The CDR3 DNA reads TGTGCCAGCAGCTTAGACGACAATTTCTCTGGCTACACCTTC. Translating it yields CASSLDDNFSGYTF.

This clone came up once. The chain joins TRBV9 to TRBJ2-3; the D is unclear. This CDR3 contains 13 residues. The V end lost 3 bases, the J end lost 1 base, and 6 bases lay between the germline ends. Germline V CDR1 and CDR2: SGDLS, YYNGEE. CDR3 coding DNA: TGTGCCAGCAGCGAGACACGCACAGATACGCAGTATTTT. Its protein product is CASSETRTDTQYF.

This clone showed up just a few times. The chain employs TRBV5-1 and TRBJ2-5, with 7 bases identical to TRBD1. CDR3 length equals 14 residues. Germline CDR1 SGHRS, CDR2 YFSETQ. The V gene end was trimmed by 4 bases and the J gene end by 2 bases; junction bases not matched to a gene: 5. CDR3 in amino acids: CASSTGTVQETQYF. The CDR3 nucleotides are TGCGCCAGCAGCACCGGGACAGTACAAGAGACCCAGTACTTC.

The chain joins TRBV5-8 to TRBJ2-5; 7 nucleotides align to TRBD1. The length of the CDR3 is 17 residues. Losses at the gene ends were 5 bases for V and 0 bases for J; bases not matched to a gene: 13. The germline V gene encodes CDR1 SGHTS and CDR2 YDEGEE. CDR3 protein: CASRSGTVALYQETQYF. CDR3 coding DNA: TGTGCCAGCAGGTCCGGGACAGTTGCCCTGTACCAAGAGACCCAGTACTTC.

The chain links TRBV11-2 to TRBJ2-7; D could derive from TRBD1 or TRBD2 (5 bases each). Trimming left V 1 base short and J 0 bases short, with 13 bases between. The germline V gene has CDR1 SGHAT and CDR2 FQNNGV. The CDR3 has 16 residues. As DNA, the CDR3 is TGTGCCAGCAGCTTAGGAGCAGGGACCTCCTCCTACGAGCAGTACTTC. It codes for CASSLGAGTSSYEQYF.

The genes are TRBV2 and TRBJ1-2; possible D gene TRBD1, 5 bases. The CDR3 consists of 14 residues. The V gene lost 8 bases and the J gene lost 8 bases, with 21 bases spanning the gap. Per germline, CDR1 SNHLY and CDR2 FYNNEI. The CDR3 reads CASPSPGVRGGYTF. CDR3 sequence (DNA): TGTGCCAGCCCCTCACCGGGGGTGAGAGGAGGCTACACCTTC.

The chain couples TRBV5-6 to TRBJ1-1; D gene ambiguous. V lost 4 bases and J 8 bases, leaving 15 bases between the germline ends. Germline assignment: CDR1 SGHDT and CDR2 YYEEEE. The CDR3 totals 13 residues. In DNA, the CDR3 is TGTGCCAGCAGCCCTCCCCACGTCGGCGAAGCTTTCTTT. Translation: CASSPPHVGEAFF.

The chain recombines TRBV9 with TRBJ2-1, with 7 bases that match TRBD2. Germline V gene lookup returns CDR1 SGDLS and CDR2 YYNGEE. V was pared by 6 bases and J by 8 bases, with 14 bases of the junction left unmatched. The CDR3 sequence is 15 residues long. The CDR3 region is CASTLGLGVVDEQFF. DNA of the CDR3: TGTGCCAGCACCCTCGGACTAGGAGTGGTGGATGAGCAGTTCTTC.

The V and J genes are TRBV30 and TRBJ2-3; D not resolved. V lost 8 bases to trimming and J lost 6 bases, with 12 bases between them. Germline values: CDR1 GTSNPN, CDR2 SVGIG (reference sequence). There are 11 residues in the CDR3. The CDR3 reads CAGWGSDTQYF. The CDR3 DNA reads TGTGCCGGCTGGGGATCGGATACGCAGTATTTT.

The chain employs TRBV4-3 and TRBJ2-1, with 10 bases lining up with TRBD2. Trimming at V came to 0 bases and at J to 4 bases, leaving 3 bases not matched to a gene. The CDR3 is 16 residues long. CDR1 and CDR2 from the germline V gene are LGHNA and YSLEER. The CDR3 DNA follows: TGCGCCAGCAGCCAAGAAGCGGGGGGGCCTTACAATGAGCAGTTCTTC. It specifies CASSQEAGGPYNEQFF.

The V and J genes are TRBV19 and TRBJ2-2; TRBD2 agrees at 11 bases. Germline trimming cut 3 bases from V and 2 bases from J; bases unmatched to any gene: 2. CDR3 length: 16 residues. The V gene's germline CDR1 is LNHDA and CDR2 SQIVND (reference sequence). CDR3 sequence: CASSIRLAGNTGELFF. The CDR3 coding sequence is TGTGCCAGTAGTATCCGACTAGCGGGAAACACCGGGGAGCTGTTTTTT.

This rearrangement joins TRBV7-6 to TRBJ2-1; tentative D call: TRBD2 (5 bases). V lost 3 bases and J 6 bases, leaving 15 bases between the germline ends. CDR1 and CDR2 from the germline V gene are SGHVS and FNYEAQ. CDR3 length: 15 residues. In DNA form, the CDR3 reads TGTGCCAGCAGCTTCCTTACTAGTTCCAGCAATGAGCAGTTCTTC. Protein sequence: CASSFLTSSSNEQFF.

This chain joins TRBV6-5 and TRBJ1-5, with D maybe TRBD1 (6 bases). The V end lost 7 bases, the J end lost 5 bases, and 12 bases lay between the germline ends. The germline gives CDR1 MNHEY, CDR2 SVGAGI. There are 13 residues in the CDR3. Here the CDR3 DNA reads TGTGCCAGCACCCAGGGGAGGTATCAGCCCCAGCATTTT. Translating gives CASTQGRYQPQHF.

The chain links TRBV6-5 to TRBJ1-4; D is uncertain. Between the trimmed V and J ends, which lost 8 bases and 5 bases, there was a span of 12 bases. Germline lookup yields CDR1 MNHEY and CDR2 SVGAGI. The CDR3 loop spans 13 amino acids. CDR3 sequence reads: CASRGLENEKLFF. Written as DNA, the CDR3 is TGTGCCAGCCGGGGTCTCGAGAATGAAAAACTGTTTTTT.

This clone was observed once. Here the CDR3 DNA reads TGTGCCAGCAGTCCGACCTTCGACCCCTACGAGCAGTACTTC. Amino acids: CASSPTFDPYEQYF. The J gene is TRBJ2-7, the V gene TRBV28; D gene ambiguous. CDR3 size: 14 residues. Germline CDR1 MDHEN, CDR2 SYDVKM. The V end was cut by 5 bases, the J end by 2 bases, with 13 bases between.

The chain is built from TRBV7-2 and TRBJ2-3; no definite D call. V was shortened by 2 bases and J by 10 bases, with 10 bases between the two germline ends. Germline V gene data show CDR1 as SGHTA and CDR2 as FQGNSA. This CDR3 spans 12 amino acids. CDR3 in amino acids: CASSLLLGPQYF. CDR3 in DNA: TGTGCCAGCAGCTTACTGCTTGGTCCGCAGTATTTT.

This clone has just one count. This chain links TRBV5-4 with TRBJ2-3; D ambiguous. The CDR3 contains 17 residues. In germline, CDR1 is SGHNT, CDR2 YYREEE (reference sequence). The germline V and J ends were trimmed by 0 bases and 2 bases, with 16 bases remaining between them. CDR3: CASSLGSARPSTDTQYF. CDR3 nucleotides: TGTGCCAGCAGCTTGGGTTCGGCCAGACCGTCCACAGATACGCAGTATTTT.

The gene calls are TRBV13 and TRBJ1-1; D gene uncertain. This CDR3 region has 12 residues. From germline, CDR1 is PRHDT and CDR2 FYEKMQ (reference sequence). V lost 5 bases, J lost 5 bases, and 9 bases lay in between. The CDR3 coding sequence is TGTGCCAGCAGCCCCGGACGTACTGAAGCTTTCTTT. Translated, it gives CASSPGRTEAFF. Full variable domain (missing parts from reference TRBV13 and TRBJ1-1): AAGVIQSPRHLIKEKRETATLKCYPIPRHDTVYWYQQGPGQDPQFLISFYEKMQSDKGSIPDRFSAQQFSDYHSELNMSSLELGDSALYFCASSPGRTEAFFGQGTRLTVV.

This rearrangement joins TRBV5-1 to TRBJ1-1, with TRBD1 matching over 7 bases. Germline lookup yields CDR1 SGHRS and CDR2 YFSETQ. Trimming took 4 bases from V and 3 from J; bases not matched to a gene: 6. The CDR3 sequence is 14 residues long. CDR3 loop: CASSPQGVYTEAFF. The CDR3 coding sequence is TGCGCCAGCAGCCCCCAGGGGGTGTACACTGAAGCTTTCTTT.

The chain employs TRBV11-2 and TRBJ2-2; a possible D gene is TRBD2 (5 bases). The CDR3 is made up of 13 amino acids. The V end lost 2 bases, the J end lost 4 bases, and 5 bases lay between the germline ends. The V gene's germline CDR1 is SGHAT and CDR2 FQNNGV. The CDR3 loop reads CASSLLATGELFF. CDR3 nucleotide sequence: TGTGCCAGCAGCTTACTAGCCACCGGGGAGCTGTTTTTT.

The J gene is TRBJ2-1, the V gene TRBV29-1; D is unresolved. Per the germline V gene, CDR1 is SQVTM and CDR2 is ANQGSEA. The CDR3 spans 12 residues. V was shortened by 3 bases and J by 3 bases, with 6 bases between the two germline ends. CDR3 nucleotide sequence: TGCAGCGTTGAGAGAGGCTACAATGAGCAGTTCTTC. Its protein is CSVERGYNEQFF.

V gene TRBV9 combines with J gene TRBJ1-6; the match to TRBD1 covers 8 bases. Germline lookup yields CDR1 SGDLS and CDR2 YYNGEE. The CDR3 loop spans 14 amino acids. V dropped 4 bases and J dropped 9; count of bases not matched to a gene: 6. The CDR3 loop is CASSLTGGFSPLHF. The CDR3 DNA is TGTGCCAGCAGCCTTACAGGGGGGTTTTCACCCCTCCACTTT.

This chain connects TRBV5-1 to TRBJ1-2, with TRBD1 as a possible D gene (5 bases). V shed 3 bases and J shed 3 bases, with 15 bases lying between them. The CDR3 spans 15 residues. In germline, CDR1 is SGHRS, CDR2 YFSETQ. CDR3 DNA sequence: TGCGCCAGCAGCTCGGGACGGGGAGGGGACTATGGCTACACCTTC. Amino acids: CASSSGRGGDYGYTF.

The rearrangement links TRBV4-3 to TRBJ1-4, with 9 nucleotides matching TRBD1. The CDR3 spans 16 residues. V lost 0 bases to trimming and J lost 7 bases; unmatched junction nucleotides: 6. Germline V CDR1 and CDR2: LGHNA, YSLEER. CDR3 nucleotides: TGCGCCAGCAGCCAAGAAGTGGGACAGGGTTTTGAAAAACTGTTTTTT. It translates to CASSQEVGQGFEKLFF.

This clone has just one count. The chain uses TRBV30 and TRBJ2-1; TRBD2 is a possible D gene (6 bases). The CDR3 sequence is 15 residues long. Between the trimmed V and J ends, which lost 8 bases and 5 bases, there was a span of 22 bases. Germline CDR1 GTSNPN, CDR2 SVGIG (reference sequence). CDR3 protein: CANRAGTQTNNEQFF. Written as DNA, the CDR3 is TGTGCCAACCGTGCCGGGACTCAAACGAACAATGAGCAGTTCTTC.

The chain combines TRBV19 with TRBJ1-5, with TRBD1 as a possible D gene (5 bases). The CDR3 has 17 amino acids. V was pared by 6 bases and J by 0 bases, with 18 bases between. Germline V gene lookup returns CDR1 LNHDA and CDR2 SQIVND (reference sequence). CDR3 loop: CASSGRVGASSNQPQHF. As DNA, the CDR3 is TGTGCCAGTAGCGGGCGGGTAGGGGCGTCTAGCAATCAGCCCCAGCATTTT.

CDR3 in amino acids: CASLPGTEALETQYF. The CDR3 coding sequence is TGTGCCAGCCTACCCGGGACAGAGGCTTTGGAGACCCAGTACTTC. V and J are TRBV28 and TRBJ2-5, with 7 bases that match TRBD1. Germline CDR1 and CDR2: MDHEN and SYDVKM. J lost 5 bases, V lost 8 bases, and 14 bases had no gene match. This CDR3 contains 15 residues.

The V gene is TRBV11-1, the J gene TRBJ2-7, with D tentatively TRBD1 or TRBD2 (5 bases each). Germline CDR1 and CDR2: SGHAT and FQDESV (reference sequence). Trimming removed 0 bases at V and 1 base at J, with 7 bases between. This CDR3 spans 14 amino acids. CDR3 amino acids: CASSLAGESYEQYF. The CDR3 DNA reads as TGTGCCAGCAGCTTAGCGGGGGAATCCTACGAGCAGTACTTC.